Given below is one TCR beta chain in context. Under the authors' procedure: Reference gene primer amplification yielded estimated nucleated cell counts. Data came from immunoSEQ multiplex PCR; TCRdb stores just in-frame clones and leaves some out. V, J and clone size are taken as reported in that table, and D and trimming were inferred from the DNA itself. The top ten hold approximately 1.7% of the sample, which has about 88,000 clones, approximately 91% seen once. The sample is drawn from a study of blood T cell repertoires in COVID-19. Whole-study context: Sites across the United States, Italy and Spain contributed samples from acute and convalescent COVID-19. In each case, the material was cDNA or gDNA derived from T cells, B-cell-depleted T cells, or PBMCs.

Germline V gene sequence: CDR1 SNHLY, CDR2 FYNNEI. V lost 5 bases, J lost 3 bases, and 6 bases stayed unmatched. The CDR3 is made up of 15 amino acids. The chain employs TRBV2 and TRBJ1-1, with 10 nucleotides matching TRBD1. Sequencing was carried out using peripheral blood. This TCR derives from a man aged 55 to 70 with acute or convalescent COVID-19. The CDR3 nucleotides read TGTGCCAGCAGTCTTCCCGGGACAGGGGACACTGAAGCTTTCTTT. Translating gives CASSLPGTGDTEAFF.